This T cell receptor (beta chain) is drawn from a study of blood T cells in healthy people across ages. This clonotype has a handful of counts. CDR3 length: 13 amino acids. V was shortened by 0 bases and J by 6 bases, with 8 bases between the two germline ends. The germline CDR1 and CDR2 sequences are LGHDT and YNNKEL (reference sequence). A second PCR, run for 7 to 11 cycles, used a sample-barcoded 5' primer plus a J-beta primer mix. Every sample produced at least 3 million CDR3-containing paired-end reads. TCRdb itself ran the 5' RACE reads through MiXCR, one entry per CDR3 protein. Seen here are some 780,000 distinct CDR3 sequences, roughly three fifths observed once, and the top ten hold about 26%.

The receptor's source is a man aged 35-49 years in good health. Sequenced: blood. V gene TRBV3-1 combines with J gene TRBJ1-1; D is unresolved. CDR3 sequence: CASSQDVRAEAFF. The CDR3 nucleotides are TGTGCCAGCAGCCAAGACGTAAGGGCTGAAGCTTTCTTT.